A selection of T cell receptor beta chains follows, all from one sample in a study of Ad26.COV2.S vaccination and SARS-CoV-2 variants. This table comes from immunoSEQ multiplex PCR, and its TCRdb copy is limited to in-frame clones, with some not included. The sample records about 390,000 clones, approximately 86% being singletons. Sequencing was performed on peripheral blood, taken in a trial of Ad26.COV2.S vaccine versus placebo. The receptors stem from a person between 18 and 65 years old who received the Ad26.COV2.S COVID-19 vaccine or a placebo. The CDR3 runs from the conserved cysteine through the conserved F or W.

V gene: TRBV4-1; CDR3 protein: CASSRTGVSGYTF
V gene: TRBV3-1/TRBV3-2; CDR3 protein: CASSQDQGGPQYF
V gene: TRBV5-6; CDR3 protein: CASSLVGEGTNEKLFF
V gene: TRBV7-2; CDR3 protein: CASSLVGTSGGAAYTQYF
V gene: TRBV3-1/TRBV3-2; CDR3 protein: CASSQGPGQGSTGELFF
V gene: TRBV6-5; CDR3 protein: CASSFSGDNEQFF
V gene: TRBV6-5; CDR3 protein: CASSRTGRNNEQFF
V gene: TRBV5-1; CDR3 protein: CASSRNLDPEAFF
V gene: TRBV5-1; CDR3 protein: CASSSTGGAEENGYTF
V gene: TRBV4-3; CDR3 protein: CASSQGKTGLSYEQYF
V gene: TRBV25-1; CDR3 protein: CATGTGGDGYTF
V gene: TRBV18; CDR3 protein: CASSPLAGGPRTNEQFF
V gene: TRBV6-2/TRBV6-3; CDR3 protein: CASSYSRWTDPYSNQPQHF
V gene: TRBV30; CDR3 protein: CAWSLTGQHLSGNTIYF
V gene: TRBV27; CDR3 protein: CASSFPARDSPLHF
V gene: TRBV7-2; CDR3 protein: CASSLAADSNQPQHF
V gene: TRBV7-9; CDR3 protein: CASSSSTDTQYF
V gene: TRBV2; CDR3 protein: CASSEAGQIAKNIQYF
V gene: TRBV5-1; CDR3 protein: CASSTRGNEQFF
V gene: TRBV3-1/TRBV3-2; CDR3 protein: CASSQVRDYQETQYF
V gene: TRBV18; CDR3 protein: CVSSPTKVGGASTNEKLFF
V gene: TRBV5-1; CDR3 protein: CASSLGQPTSSYEQYF
V gene: TRBV5-3; CDR3 protein: CATQTGKNYEQYF
V gene: TRBV3-1/TRBV3-2; CDR3 protein: CASSQSTGGYEQYF
V gene: TRBV28; CDR3 protein: CASNSQGNYGYTF
V gene: TRBV2; CDR3 protein: CASSGNNQPQHF
V gene: TRBV6-5; CDR3 protein: CASSPWGGGYEQYF
V gene: TRBV7-8; CDR3 protein: CASSLAPGGQTQYF
V gene: TRBV5-1; CDR3 protein: CASSHGQGANTIYF
V gene: TRBV6-5; CDR3 protein: CASITGGSEGYTF
V gene: TRBV19; CDR3 protein: CASSIWTDVNQPQHF
V gene: TRBV6-4; CDR3 protein: CASSESGTGIGYTF
V gene: TRBV20-1; CDR3 protein: CSARNRNTIYF
V gene: TRBV12-3/TRBV12-4; CDR3 protein: CASSFPGRTEAFF
V gene: TRBV5-6; CDR3 protein: CASSRGKDTEAFF
V gene: TRBV6-5; CDR3 protein: CASSYSIQSSPLHF
V gene: TRBV3-1/TRBV3-2; CDR3 protein: CASSQTGTPYGYTF
V gene: TRBV6-2/TRBV6-3; CDR3 protein: CASSYRANTEAFF
V gene: TRBV30; CDR3 protein: CAWSVGGGYGYTF
V gene: TRBV7-9; CDR3 protein: CASSWGTGVTDTQYF
V gene: TRBV3-1/TRBV3-2; CDR3 protein: CASSFGVGQGGGGYTF
V gene: TRBV19; CDR3 protein: CASSIQGLNTEAFF
V gene: TRBV7-9; CDR3 protein: CASSLRRDRGDYGYTF
V gene: TRBV7-7; CDR3 protein: CASSLRTGGANTGELFF
V gene: TRBV4-3; CDR3 protein: CASSQAGLNSPLHF
V gene: TRBV5-1; CDR3 protein: CASSGTGNNEQYF
V gene: TRBV15; CDR3 protein: CATSTGQSYNEQFF
V gene: TRBV4-1; CDR3 protein: CASSQVGGAYEQYF